The 27 T cell receptor beta chains presented below share a single source sample, sequenced in a study of T cells after yellow fever vaccination. Each CDR3 protein is one row after TCRdb ran MiXCR on the 5' RACE reads. In the table there are hundreds of thousands of distinct CDR3 sequences, about 13% of which are singletons. This specimen was PBMCs, taken on the day of the yellow fever booster vaccination. Receptors originate from a young man who received the YFV17D yellow fever vaccine.

The J gene is TRBJ2-7, the V gene TRBV11-2; D remains unclear. This CDR3 contains 15 residues. Germline-derived CDR1 and CDR2 are SGHAT and FQNNGV. Deletions cut 4 bases from V and 0 bases from J, with 13 bases between. The CDR3 bases are TGTGCCAGCAGCTACCAAAGGGTTCCCTCCTACGAGCAGTACTTC. Amino acids: CASSYQRVPSYEQYF.

J is TRBJ2-3 and V is TRBV7-2; D remains unclear. Germline CDR1 and CDR2: SGHTA and FQGNSA. With 5 bases removed from V and 2 bases from J, the gap between germline ends came to 11 bases. The CDR3 loop spans 14 amino acids. The DNA of the CDR3 is TGTGCCAGCAGCCGCCTGCCGTTCACAGATACGCAGTATTTT. This translates into CASSRLPFTDTQYF.

This clonotype was observed a few times. This chain joins TRBV28 and TRBJ1-4, with D unclear. CDR1 and CDR2 from the germline V gene are MDHEN and SYDVKM. Trimming shortened V by 4 bases and J by 4 bases, and 10 bases separated the two germline ends. This CDR3 is 14 amino acids long. The CDR3 DNA reads as TGTGCCAGCAGTTCGCCCCGGGGTAATGAAAAACTGTTTTTT. It translates to CASSSPRGNEKLFF.

This clonotype has just a few counts. The chain links TRBV6-5 to TRBJ2-2; 8 nucleotides line up with TRBD1. Germline V CDR1 and CDR2: MNHEY, SVGAGI. The CDR3 contains 18 residues. V was pared by 3 bases and J by 4 bases, with 13 bases of the junction left unmatched. CDR3 sequence reads: CASSYSPPRTGLTGELFF. The CDR3 region has the DNA TGTGCCAGCAGTTATTCCCCGCCGAGGACAGGGCTCACCGGGGAGCTGTTTTTT.

This clonotype was seen more than once but under ten times. The chain couples TRBV3-1 to TRBJ1-1; D remains ambiguous. Germline assignment: CDR1 LGHDT and CDR2 YNNKEL (reference sequence). The germline V and J ends were trimmed by 0 bases and 2 bases, with 7 bases remaining between them. The CDR3 sequence is 14 residues long. This CDR3 reads CASSQEGINTEAFF. The DNA of the CDR3 is TGTGCCAGCAGCCAAGAAGGGATTAACACTGAAGCTTTCTTT.

The chain is built from TRBV7-9 and TRBJ2-7, with 8 positions matching TRBD1. Losses at the gene ends were 5 bases for V and 3 bases for J; bases not matched to a gene: 6. Germline lookup yields CDR1 SEHNR and CDR2 FQNEAQ (reference sequence). This CDR3 spans 14 amino acids. The CDR3 region is CASSHGQGYYEQYF. CDR3 coding DNA: TGTGCCAGCAGCCACGGACAGGGTTACTACGAGCAGTACTTC.

The genes are TRBV7-3 and TRBJ2-1; TRBD2 might be the D (5 bases). There are 16 residues in the CDR3. Trimming stripped 4 bases from V and 4 bases from J, with 17 bases between. Looked up from germline, CDR1 is SGHTA and CDR2 is FQGTGA. The CDR3 spells CASSSSGGVTYNEQFF. CDR3 in DNA: TGTGCCAGCAGCTCGAGCGGAGGCGTCACTTACAATGAGCAGTTCTTC.

This clonotype came up a few times. The chain has TRBV7-2 and TRBJ2-7, with 13 bases identical to TRBD2. From germline, CDR1 is SGHTA and CDR2 FQGNSA. V trimming: 3 bases; J trimming: 3 bases; junction bases outside the gene matches: 2. This CDR3 spans 15 amino acids. Written as DNA, the CDR3 is TGTGCCAGCAGCTTTGGGACTAGCGGGGTCTACGAGCAGTACTTC. Protein: CASSFGTSGVYEQYF.

This clonotype was seen ten or more times. The chain links TRBV27 to TRBJ1-6; no reliable D call. The CDR3 spans 16 residues. V lost 5 bases to trimming and J lost 0 bases, with 11 bases between them. In germline, CDR1 is MNHEY, CDR2 SMNVEV (reference sequence). The CDR3 is CASSPWGSSYNSPLHF. The CDR3 DNA reads as TGTGCCAGCAGTCCGTGGGGTTCCTCCTATAATTCACCCCTCCACTTT.

The chain links TRBV4-3 to TRBJ1-2; the D is unclear. Trimming cost V 0 bases and J 1 base, with 9 bases left between them. The germline CDR1 and CDR2 sequences are LGHNA and YSLEER. The CDR3 consists of 15 residues. CDR3 sequence reads: CASSQEWASNYGYTF. The CDR3 nucleotides read TGCGCCAGCAGCCAAGAATGGGCCAGTAACTATGGCTACACCTTC.

The chain combines TRBV15 with TRBJ2-1; no reliable D call. This CDR3 region has 13 residues. V was cut by 1 base and J by 4 bases, with 5 bases left in between. Germline V gives CDR1 LNHNV, CDR2 YYDKDF (reference sequence). The chain's CDR3 is CATSRVGYNEQFF. CDR3 sequence (DNA): TGTGCCACCAGCAGAGTCGGATACAATGAGCAGTTCTTC.

The chain employs TRBV7-2 and TRBJ2-1, with 10 nucleotides matching TRBD1. V gave up 5 bases and J gave up 13 bases; unmatched junction bases: 14. Germline CDR1 reads SGHTA; CDR2 reads FQGNSA. The CDR3 totals 15 residues. The CDR3 coding sequence is TGTGCCAGCAGCGACGACAGGGGGCGACCGAAAACACAGTTCTTC. Its protein product is CASSDDRGRPKTQFF.

This clonotype was picked up a small number of times. The chain employs TRBV4-3 and TRBJ2-1; no firm D call. The CDR3 spans 16 residues. Trimming stripped 0 bases from V and 0 bases from J, with 9 bases between. The germline V gene encodes CDR1 LGHNA and CDR2 YSLEER. In DNA, the CDR3 is TGCGCCAGCAGCCAAGACAGGTCAGGCTCCTACAATGAGCAGTTCTTC. This codes for CASSQDRSGSYNEQFF.

The chain carries TRBV6-1 and TRBJ1-1; D remains unclear. The germline CDR1 and CDR2 sequences are MNHNS and SASEGT. Deletions cut 5 bases from V and 8 bases from J, with 3 bases between. The CDR3 is made up of 9 amino acids. The CDR3 here is CASSLEAFF. In nucleotides, the CDR3 is TGTGCCAGCAGTCTGGAAGCTTTCTTT.

This clonotype was seen only a few times. The rearrangement uses TRBV12-3 or TRBV12-4 and TRBJ2-2, with 9 nucleotides matching TRBD2. The length of the CDR3 is 17 residues. J was trimmed by 4 bases and V by 2 bases; bases with no gene match: 8. The CDR3 nucleotides are TGTGCCAGCAGTTTACCCGTAGCGGGGGCTGCCACCGGGGAGCTGTTTTTT. Translating gives CASSLPVAGAATGELFF.

The chain links TRBV6-2 or TRBV6-3 to TRBJ2-1; D is unclear. V gave up 5 bases and J gave up 0 bases, with 11 bases separating them. The CDR3 spans 15 residues. Looked up from germline, CDR1 is MNHEY and CDR2 is SVGEGT. The CDR3 DNA is TGTGCCAGCAGTACCCACAGTGCCTCCTACAATGAGCAGTTCTTC. It yields the protein CASSTHSASYNEQFF.

This clonotype showed up just a few times. The rearrangement uses TRBV6-1 and TRBJ2-7; 7 bases align to TRBD2. The germline V gene encodes CDR1 MNHNS and CDR2 SASEGT. J gave up 3 bases and V 5 bases, and 10 bases lay outside the gene matches. This CDR3 comprises 15 residues. The CDR3 protein is CASSIGTTGIYEQYF. CDR3 in DNA: TGTGCCAGCAGTATCGGGACTACCGGGATCTACGAGCAGTACTTC.

This clonotype was seen ten or more times. The rearrangement joins TRBV27 to TRBJ2-5; weak D call: TRBD1 (6 bases). CDR1 is MNHEY, CDR2 SMNVEV, per germline (reference sequence). This CDR3 comprises 14 residues. The ends were cut back, 6 bases at V and 5 bases at J, with 16 bases in the middle. CDR3 sequence (DNA): TGTGCCAGCAGCTTAGGGGGAGTGGGGGAGACCCAGTACTTC. It yields the protein CASSLGGVGETQYF.

Of note for this clonotype: Its ends do not fully match the called genes, so a read error is possible. The chain employs TRBV9 and TRBJ2-7; 12 bases fit TRBD2. In germline, CDR1 is SGDLS, CDR2 YYNGEE. CDR3 length: 10 residues. In DNA form, the CDR3 reads TGTGCCAGCAGAGGACTAGCGGGACTTTTC. It specifies CASRGLAGLF.

This clonotype showed up just a few times. V and J are TRBV3-1 and TRBJ1-2; D unresolved. This CDR3 is built from 16 residues. In germline, CDR1 is LGHDT, CDR2 YNNKEL (reference sequence). V was trimmed by 0 bases and J by 3 bases, leaving 14 bases between them. The CDR3 region is CASSQDPGRAYYGYTF. The CDR3 bases are TGTGCCAGCAGCCAAGACCCGGGGAGAGCTTACTATGGCTACACCTTC.

This clonotype turned up a few times. The CDR3 nucleotides read TGCGCCAGCAGCCAAGTCCTCGGGATCAATGAGCAGTTCTTC. Residues: CASSQVLGINEQFF. The chain carries TRBV4-3 and TRBJ2-1, with D possibly matching TRBD2 (5 bases). V shed 1 base and J shed 6 bases, with 10 bases lying between them. The CDR3 spans 14 residues. In germline, CDR1 is LGHNA, CDR2 YSLEER.

The sample holds many counts of this clonotype. V usage is TRBV12-3 or TRBV12-4 and J usage is TRBJ2-5; TRBD2 aligns across 12 bases. With V trimmed by 7 bases and J by 2 bases, 5 bases remained unmatched. The CDR3 length is 15 residues. CDR3 bases: TGTGCCAGCACCTGGACTAGCGGGAATCAAGAGACCCAGTACTTC. Encoded protein: CASTWTSGNQETQYF.

This clonotype was observed many times. The chain joins TRBV5-1 to TRBJ2-1; tentative D call: TRBD2 (5 bases). V lost 0 bases and J 6 bases, leaving 16 bases between the germline ends. The CDR3 runs 16 residues. Germline V gene sequence: CDR1 SGHRS, CDR2 YFSETQ. The CDR3 sequence: CASSLEEAALRNEQFF. The DNA of the CDR3 is TGCGCCAGCAGCTTGGAGGAGGCGGCCCTGCGCAATGAGCAGTTCTTC.

The chain couples TRBV20-1 to TRBJ1-4; no clear D. Trimming shortened V by 5 bases and J by 7 bases, and 14 bases separated the two germline ends. Germline V gene data show CDR1 as DFQATT and CDR2 as SNEGSKA (reference sequence). CDR3 length: 13 amino acids. CDR3 residues: CSAPAVVGEKLFF. Here the CDR3 DNA reads TGCAGTGCTCCGGCTGTGGTCGGTGAAAAACTGTTTTTT.

This chain joins TRBV5-1 and TRBJ2-3, with 8 positions matching TRBD2. Germline CDR1 and CDR2: SGHRS and YFSETQ. V gave up 1 base and J gave up 0 bases; unmatched junction bases: 10. The CDR3 is made up of 18 amino acids. Written as DNA, the CDR3 is TGCGCCAGCAGCTTGACAAGCGGGAGCAGTCCTAGCACAGATACGCAGTATTTT. This encodes CASSLTSGSSPSTDTQYF. The variable domain in full, with the rest retrieved from reference TRBV5-1 and TRBJ2-3, is KAGVTQTPRYLIKTRGQQVTLSCSPISGHRSVSWYQQTPGQGLQFLFEYFSETQRNKGNFPGRFSGRQFSNSRSEMNVSTLELGDSALYLCASSLTSGSSPSTDTQYFGPGTRLTVL.

V and J are TRBV29-1 and TRBJ2-2; 10 positions agree with TRBD1. CDR1 SQVTM and CDR2 ANQGSEA come from the germline V gene. The CDR3 consists of 14 residues. Trimming removed 4 bases from V and 3 bases from J; junction bases left unmatched: 2. The CDR3 here is CSVAGQGYTGELFF. CDR3 DNA: TGCAGCGTTGCGGGACAGGGGTACACCGGGGAGCTGTTTTTT.

The V and J genes are TRBV7-2 and TRBJ1-3; no reliable D call. Trimming pared 5 bases from V and 2 bases from J, leaving 13 bases between. The CDR3 runs 15 residues. The germline V gene encodes CDR1 SGHTA and CDR2 FQGNSA. The CDR3 nucleotides read TGTGCCAGCAGCCCCCTACCCCAGGCTGGAAACACCATATATTTT. Translated: CASSPLPQAGNTIYF.